This section outlines one T cell receptor beta chain sequence together with its context. These data are taken from a study of technical replicates of blood from several donors. TCRdb's table, derived via immunoSEQ multiplex PCR, lists solely in-frame clones and lacks some. The sample lists around 70,000 clones; over 90% were seen once. The germline CDR1 and CDR2 sequences are SEHNR and FQNEAQ (reference sequence). With 6 bases removed from V and 6 bases from J, the gap between germline ends came to 15 bases. The length of the CDR3 is 14 residues. The receptor was derived from a human donor in good health. What was sequenced was T cells isolated from PBMCs. The chain combines TRBV7-9 with TRBJ1-5; possible D gene TRBD1, 5 bases. CDR3 sequence (DNA): TGTGCCAGCAGTTCCTCCGGGGGATTTCAGCCCCAGCATTTT. As protein: CASSSSGGFQPQHF.